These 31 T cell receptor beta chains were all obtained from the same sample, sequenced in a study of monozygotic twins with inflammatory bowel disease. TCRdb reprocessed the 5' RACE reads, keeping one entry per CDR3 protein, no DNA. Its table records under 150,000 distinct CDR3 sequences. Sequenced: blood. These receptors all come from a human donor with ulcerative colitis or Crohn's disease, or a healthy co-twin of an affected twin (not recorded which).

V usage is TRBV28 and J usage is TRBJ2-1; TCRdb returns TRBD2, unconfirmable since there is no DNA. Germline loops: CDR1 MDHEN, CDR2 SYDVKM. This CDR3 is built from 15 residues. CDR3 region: CASSLTSGGSVEQFF.

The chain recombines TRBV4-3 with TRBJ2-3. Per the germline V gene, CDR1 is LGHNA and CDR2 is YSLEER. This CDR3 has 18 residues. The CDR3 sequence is CASSLGITKVGYGDTQYF.

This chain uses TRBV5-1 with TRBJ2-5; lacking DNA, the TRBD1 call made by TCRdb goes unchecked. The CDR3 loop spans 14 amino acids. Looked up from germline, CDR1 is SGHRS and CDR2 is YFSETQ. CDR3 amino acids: CASSGGSNQETQYF.

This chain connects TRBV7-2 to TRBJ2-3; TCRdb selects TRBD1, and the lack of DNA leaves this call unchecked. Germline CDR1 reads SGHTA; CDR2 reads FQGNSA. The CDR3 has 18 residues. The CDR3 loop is CASSLAQSGGISTDTQYF.

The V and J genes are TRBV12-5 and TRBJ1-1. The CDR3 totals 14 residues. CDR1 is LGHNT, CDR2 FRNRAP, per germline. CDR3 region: CAFDRDGLNTEAFF.

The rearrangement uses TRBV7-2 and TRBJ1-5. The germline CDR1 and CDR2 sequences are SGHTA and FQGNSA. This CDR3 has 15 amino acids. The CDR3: CASSARPIGGQPQHF.

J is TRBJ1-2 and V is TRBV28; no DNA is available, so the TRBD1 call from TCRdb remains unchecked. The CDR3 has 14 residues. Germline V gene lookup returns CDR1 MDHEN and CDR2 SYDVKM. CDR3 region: CASVDRGRPYGYTF.

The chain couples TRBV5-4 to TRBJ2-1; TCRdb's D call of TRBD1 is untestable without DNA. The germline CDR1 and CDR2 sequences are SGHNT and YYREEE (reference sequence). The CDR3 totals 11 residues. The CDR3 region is CASSLGTGPFF.

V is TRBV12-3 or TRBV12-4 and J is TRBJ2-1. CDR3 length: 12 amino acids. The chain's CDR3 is CASSERPRRQFF.

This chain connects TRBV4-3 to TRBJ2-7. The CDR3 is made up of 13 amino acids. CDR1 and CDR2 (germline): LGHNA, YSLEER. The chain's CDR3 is CASSQDYTYEQYF.

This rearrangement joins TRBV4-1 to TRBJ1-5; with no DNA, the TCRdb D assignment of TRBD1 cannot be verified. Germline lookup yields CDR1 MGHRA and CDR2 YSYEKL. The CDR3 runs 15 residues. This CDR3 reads CASSQNWGSNQPQHF.

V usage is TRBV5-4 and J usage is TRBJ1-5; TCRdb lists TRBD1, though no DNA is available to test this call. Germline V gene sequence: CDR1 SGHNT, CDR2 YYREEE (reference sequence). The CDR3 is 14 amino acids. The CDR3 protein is CASSFQGQRQPQHF.

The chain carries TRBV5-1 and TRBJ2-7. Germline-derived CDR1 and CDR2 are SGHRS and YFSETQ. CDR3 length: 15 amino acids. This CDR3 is CASSLGVGGNYEQYF. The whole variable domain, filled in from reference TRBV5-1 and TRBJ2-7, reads KAGVTQTPRYLIKTRGQQVTLSCSPISGHRSVSWYQQTPGQGLQFLFEYFSETQRNKGNFPGRFSGRQFSNSRSEMNVSTLELGDSALYLCASSLGVGGNYEQYFGPGTRLTVT.

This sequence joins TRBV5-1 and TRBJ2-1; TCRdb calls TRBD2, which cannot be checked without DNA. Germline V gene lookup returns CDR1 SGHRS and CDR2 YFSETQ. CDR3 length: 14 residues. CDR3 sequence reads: CASSPLTSVTEQFF.

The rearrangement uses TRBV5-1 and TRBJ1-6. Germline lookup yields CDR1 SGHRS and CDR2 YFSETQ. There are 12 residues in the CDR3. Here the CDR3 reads CASRDYNSPLHF.

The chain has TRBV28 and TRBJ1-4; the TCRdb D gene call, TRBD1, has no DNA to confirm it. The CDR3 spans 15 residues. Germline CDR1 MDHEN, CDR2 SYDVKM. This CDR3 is CASRQPGSTNEKLFF.

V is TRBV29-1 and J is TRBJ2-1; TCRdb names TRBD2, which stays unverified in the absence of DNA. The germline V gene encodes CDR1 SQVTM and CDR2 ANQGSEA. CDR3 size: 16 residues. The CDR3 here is CSVRSQESGSYNEQFF.

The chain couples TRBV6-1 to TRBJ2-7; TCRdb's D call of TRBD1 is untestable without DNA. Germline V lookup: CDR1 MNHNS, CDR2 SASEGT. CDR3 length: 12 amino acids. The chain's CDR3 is CASSTVPYEQYF.

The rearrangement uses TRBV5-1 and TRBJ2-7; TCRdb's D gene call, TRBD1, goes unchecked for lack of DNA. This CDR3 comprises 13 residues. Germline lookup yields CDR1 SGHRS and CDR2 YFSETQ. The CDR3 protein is CASNEQGAEEQYF.

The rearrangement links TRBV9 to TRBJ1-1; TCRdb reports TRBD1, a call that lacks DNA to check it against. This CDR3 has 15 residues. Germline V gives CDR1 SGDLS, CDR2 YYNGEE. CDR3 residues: CASSVVGQGDTEAFF.

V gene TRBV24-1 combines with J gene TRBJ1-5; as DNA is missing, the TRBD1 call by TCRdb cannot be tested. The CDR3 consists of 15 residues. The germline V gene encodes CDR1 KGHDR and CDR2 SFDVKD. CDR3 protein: CATSPGDWLGQPQHF.

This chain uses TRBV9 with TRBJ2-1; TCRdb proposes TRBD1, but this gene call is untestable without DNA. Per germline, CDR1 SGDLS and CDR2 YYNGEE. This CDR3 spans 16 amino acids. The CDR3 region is CASSPFGGGGIGEQFF.

CDR3 sequence: CASSPPWGGGDNSPLHF. This chain links TRBV27 with TRBJ1-6; TCRdb outputs TRBD1, but without DNA this stays unchecked. The CDR3 contains 17 residues. CDR1 is MNHEY, CDR2 SMNVEV, per germline (reference sequence).

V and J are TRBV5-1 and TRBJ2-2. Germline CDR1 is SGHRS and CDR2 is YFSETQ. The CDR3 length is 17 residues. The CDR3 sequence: CASSLIQSGSYTGELFF.

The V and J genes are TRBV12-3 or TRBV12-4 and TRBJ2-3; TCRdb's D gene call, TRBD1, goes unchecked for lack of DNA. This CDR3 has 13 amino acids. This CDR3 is CASRTGETDTQYF.

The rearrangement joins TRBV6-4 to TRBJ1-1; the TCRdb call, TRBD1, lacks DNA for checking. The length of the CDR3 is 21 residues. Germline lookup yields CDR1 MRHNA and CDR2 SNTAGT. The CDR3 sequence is CASSPQDFRSGTGYRNTEAFF.

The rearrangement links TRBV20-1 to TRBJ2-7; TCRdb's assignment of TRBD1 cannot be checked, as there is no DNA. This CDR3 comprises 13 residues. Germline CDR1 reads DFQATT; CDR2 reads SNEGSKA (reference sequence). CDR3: CSATGTSSYEQYF.

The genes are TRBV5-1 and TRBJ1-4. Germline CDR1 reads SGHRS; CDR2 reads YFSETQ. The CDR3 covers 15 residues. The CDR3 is CASSYYGGVEEKLFF.

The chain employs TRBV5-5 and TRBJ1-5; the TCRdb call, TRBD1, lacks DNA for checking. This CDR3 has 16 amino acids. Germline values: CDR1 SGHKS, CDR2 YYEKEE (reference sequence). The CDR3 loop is CASSLVDQGSNQPQHF.

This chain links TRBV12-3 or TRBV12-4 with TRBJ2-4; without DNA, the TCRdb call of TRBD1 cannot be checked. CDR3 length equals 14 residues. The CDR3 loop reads CASSFGAVNGIQYF.

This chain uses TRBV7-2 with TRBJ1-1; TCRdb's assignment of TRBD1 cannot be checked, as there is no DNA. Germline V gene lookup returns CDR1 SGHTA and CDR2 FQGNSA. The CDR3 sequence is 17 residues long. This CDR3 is CASSEGGLGQVGTEAFF.